This T cell receptor (beta chain) is from a study of blood T cells in healthy people across ages. Then a second PCR, running roughly 7 to 11 cycles, was carried out with a sample-barcoded 5' primer and a J-beta primer mix. TCRdb analysed the 5' RACE reads with MiXCR anew, one entry per CDR3 protein. The sample has about 770,000 distinct CDR3 sequences; around two fifths are singletons. Germline values: CDR1 SGHKS, CDR2 YYEKEE (reference sequence). The V segment lost 4 bases and the J segment 3 bases; nucleotides outside the gene matches: 7. This CDR3 has 15 amino acids. The sample was blood. The source is a man in his 60s in good health. The chain recombines TRBV5-5 with TRBJ1-5, with 7 bases fitting TRBD1. DNA for the CDR3: TGTGCCAGCAGCCTTTATGGACAGGTCAATCAGCCCCAGCATTTT. This sequence encodes CASSLYGQVNQPQHF.